These 7 T cell receptor beta chains share one sample of origin, sequenced in a study of blood T cell repertoires in COVID-19. The protocol was immunoSEQ multiplex PCR, while the TCRdb copy is restricted to in-frame clones and leaves out a portion. The table has 250,000 to 350,000 clones, over 75% seen once. The sample taken for sequencing was peripheral blood. The receptor source for this set is a human donor with COVID-19, enrolled during active disease. The donor label of this sample is uncertain.

Only one count was recorded for this clone. The CDR3 sequence is CASSSGGMLNTEAFF. DNA for the CDR3: TGTGCCAGCAGCTCAGGGGGGATGCTGAACACTGAAGCTTTCTTT. The chain uses TRBV7-9 and TRBJ1-1, with 7 bases that match TRBD1. Germline trimming cut 4 bases from V and 0 bases from J; bases unmatched to any gene: 5. Per the germline V gene, CDR1 is SEHNR and CDR2 is FQNEAQ (reference sequence). CDR3 length equals 15 residues.

The chain has TRBV27 and TRBJ2-5, with D possibly TRBD2 on 7 matching bases. Germline-derived CDR1 and CDR2 are MNHEY and SMNVEV (reference sequence). This CDR3 has 15 residues. V lost 2 bases to trimming and J lost 5 bases, with 15 bases between them. CDR3 sequence (DNA): TGTGCCAGCAGTTTAACGGGGGGCCGGTCTGAGACCCAGTACTTC. Encoded protein: CASSLTGGRSETQYF.

J is TRBJ1-2 and V is TRBV7-9, with TRBD1 as a possible D gene (5 bases). V was shortened by 1 base and J by 3 bases, with 12 bases between the two germline ends. Germline V gives CDR1 SEHNR, CDR2 FQNEAQ (reference sequence). There are 15 residues in the CDR3. The CDR3 nucleotides read TGTGCCAGCAGCTTAGGAGCCCCAGGGTACTATGGCTACACCTTC. Translating gives CASSLGAPGYYGYTF.

CDR3 sequence (DNA): TGTGCCAGCAGTCCTAGCGGGAGTGCGCGAGAGCAGTTCTTC. Translated: CASSPSGSAREQFF. V is TRBV28 and J is TRBJ2-1; 10 bases are a match to TRBD2. Germline V CDR1 and CDR2: MDHEN, SYDVKM. V shed 5 bases, J shed 10 bases, and the junction held 8 bases outside the gene matches. The CDR3 runs 14 residues.

The rearrangement joins TRBV2 to TRBJ2-3; a possible D gene is TRBD2 (5 bases). The V end was cut by 3 bases, the J end by 7 bases, with 8 bases between. This CDR3 has 12 residues. CDR1 SNHLY and CDR2 FYNNEI come from the germline V gene. CDR3: CASSESSHTQYF. The DNA of the CDR3 is TGTGCCAGCAGTGAGTCTAGCCATACGCAGTATTTT.

This clone appeared a few times. V usage is TRBV7-3 and J usage is TRBJ1-2; no clear D gene. From germline, CDR1 is SGHTA and CDR2 FQGTGA. The CDR3 extends over 14 amino acids. V was clipped by 2 bases and J by 8 bases, with 15 bases between them. The CDR3 DNA reads as TGTGCCAGCAGCTTATCTAAGAGGGAGGGCGGCTACACCTTC. Its translation: CASSLSKREGGYTF.

This clone was detected only once. The chain is built from TRBV7-9 and TRBJ1-4, with D possibly matching TRBD1 (5 bases). V lost 1 base to trimming and J lost 7 bases, with 19 bases between them. This CDR3 has 17 amino acids. Per germline, CDR1 SEHNR and CDR2 FQNEAQ (reference sequence). The chain's CDR3 is CASSLGGGIDPGEKLFF. The CDR3 DNA reads as TGTGCCAGCAGCTTAGGCGGGGGGATCGACCCGGGTGAAAAACTGTTTTTT.